In its sample, the clone carrying this T cell receptor beta chain was seen a few times. Its target is not known. This specimen belongs to a study of metastatic and nonmetastatic thyroid tumors. Study context: Across peripheral blood and tumor or nodule tissue samples taken from malignant and benign thyroid patients, the repertoires were compared with one another.

Authors' processing steps: What underpinned the distant-metastasis classifier for papillary thyroid cancer was the set of CDR3 differences across clinicopathological groups. MiXCR was used by TCRdb to re-call the PCR reads. The V and J calls shown here were made by TCRdb, not taken from the authors' results. The table lists some 9,000 clones, about 40% of them singletons. The V end was cut by 6 bases, the J end by 2 bases, with 15 bases between. Germline lookup yields CDR1 MNHNS and CDR2 SASEGT. CDR3 length equals 15 residues. Study-level findings and limits: As reported, TCR beta diversity in blood and tumor was significantly higher in malignant thyroid tumors than in benign nodules.

Patients underwent thyroid surgery, and none had received any treatment before it. Sequences were obtained from tumor tissue. V gene TRBV6-1 combines with J gene TRBJ2-3; D is tentatively TRBD1 or TRBD2 (6 bases each). The sequence came from a female donor with papillary thyroid cancer or a benign thyroid nodule (not recorded which). Some clones in this sample may be carry-over from other donors' samples. In DNA, the CDR3 is TGTGCCAGCAGCCCCTGGGGGGCCCTCACAGATACGCAGTATTTT. The encoded protein is CASSPWGALTDTQYF.